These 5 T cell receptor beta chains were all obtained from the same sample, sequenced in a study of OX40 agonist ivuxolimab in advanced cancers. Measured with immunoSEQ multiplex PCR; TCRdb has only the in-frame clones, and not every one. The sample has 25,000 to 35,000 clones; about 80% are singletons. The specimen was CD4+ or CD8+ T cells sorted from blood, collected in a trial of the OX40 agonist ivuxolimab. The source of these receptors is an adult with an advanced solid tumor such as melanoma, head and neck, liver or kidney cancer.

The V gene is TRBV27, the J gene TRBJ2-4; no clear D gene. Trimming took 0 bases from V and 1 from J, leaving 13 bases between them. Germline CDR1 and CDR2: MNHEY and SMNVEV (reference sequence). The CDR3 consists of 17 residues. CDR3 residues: CASSLSGVLLAKNIQYF. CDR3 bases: TGTGCCAGCAGTTTATCTGGGGTTCTGCTCGCCAAAAACATTCAGTACTTC.

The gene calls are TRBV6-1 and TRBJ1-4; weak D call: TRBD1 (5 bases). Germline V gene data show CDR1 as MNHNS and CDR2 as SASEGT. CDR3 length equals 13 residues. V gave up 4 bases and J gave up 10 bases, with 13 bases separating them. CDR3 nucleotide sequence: TGTGCCAGCAGTGTCGAACCTACAGGAAAACTGTTTTTT. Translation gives CASSVEPTGKLFF.

CDR3 protein: CSVTPGQGDGYTF. The CDR3 DNA is TGCAGCGTCACACCCGGACAGGGGGATGGCTACACCTTC. The V gene is TRBV29-1, the J gene TRBJ1-2, with TRBD1 matching over 10 bases. Per germline, CDR1 SQVTM and CDR2 ANQGSEA. CDR3 size: 13 residues. Trimming removed 6 bases from V and 6 bases from J; junction bases left unmatched: 7.

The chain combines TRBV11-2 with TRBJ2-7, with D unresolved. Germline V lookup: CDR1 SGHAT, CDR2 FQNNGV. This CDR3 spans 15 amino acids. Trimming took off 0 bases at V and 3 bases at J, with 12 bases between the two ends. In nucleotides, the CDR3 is TGTGCCAGCAGCTTAGATAATGGCCGGAACTACGAGCAGTACTTC. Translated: CASSLDNGRNYEQYF.

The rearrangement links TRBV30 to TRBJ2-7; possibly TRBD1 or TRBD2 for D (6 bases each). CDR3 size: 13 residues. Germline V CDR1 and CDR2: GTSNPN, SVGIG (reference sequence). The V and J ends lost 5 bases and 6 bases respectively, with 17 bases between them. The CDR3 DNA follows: TGTGCCTGGGGGGGGACACCCGGTCTCGAGCAGTACTTC. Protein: CAWGGTPGLEQYF. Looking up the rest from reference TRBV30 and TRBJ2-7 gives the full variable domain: SQTIHQWPATLVQPVGSPLSLECTVEGTSNPNLYWYRQAAGRGLQLLFYSVGIGQISSEVPQNLSASRPQDRQFILSSKKLLLSDSGFYLCAWGGTPGLEQYFGPGTRLTVT.